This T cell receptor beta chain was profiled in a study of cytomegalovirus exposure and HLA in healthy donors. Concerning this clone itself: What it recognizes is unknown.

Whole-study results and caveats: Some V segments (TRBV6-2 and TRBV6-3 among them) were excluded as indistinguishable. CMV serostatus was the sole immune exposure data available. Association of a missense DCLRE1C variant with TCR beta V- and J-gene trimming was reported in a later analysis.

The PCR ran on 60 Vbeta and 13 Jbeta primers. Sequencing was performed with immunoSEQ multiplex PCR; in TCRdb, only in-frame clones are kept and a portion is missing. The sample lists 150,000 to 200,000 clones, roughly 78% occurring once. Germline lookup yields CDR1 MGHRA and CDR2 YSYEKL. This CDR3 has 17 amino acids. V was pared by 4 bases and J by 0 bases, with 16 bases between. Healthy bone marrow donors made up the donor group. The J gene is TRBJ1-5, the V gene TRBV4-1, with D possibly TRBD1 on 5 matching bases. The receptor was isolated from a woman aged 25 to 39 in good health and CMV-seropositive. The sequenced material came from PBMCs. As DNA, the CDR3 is TGCGCCAGCAGCCCCTCAGGGATAGTTTATAGCAATCAGCCCCAGCATTTT. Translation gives CASSPSGIVYSNQPQHF.